The subject of this entry is one T cell receptor beta chain. The antigen is unknown. This specimen comes from a study of T cell responses to AZD1222 COVID-19 vaccine. General study findings and limits: Spike as a whole was targeted by vaccine-associated CD4 TCRs, dominant at 160-218 and 743-854.

Germline loops: CDR1 LNHDA, CDR2 SQIVND (reference sequence). This CDR3 is built from 13 residues. With 4 bases removed from V and 7 bases from J, the gap between germline ends came to 8 bases. Produced via immunoSEQ multiplex PCR; TCRdb's table is partial and in-frame only. Of roughly 250,000 clones listed, over 85% are singletons. The chain recombines TRBV19 with TRBJ1-6; D is unclear. The sequencing used peripheral blood, collected on day 0 of AZD1222 vaccination. The sequence derives from an adult in good health. CDR3 protein: CASSRGSNSPLHF. The CDR3 coding sequence is TGTGCCAGTAGTAGAGGGAGCAATTCACCCCTCCACTTT.